These 9 T cell receptor beta chains originate from one sample sequenced in a study of early T cells in non-severe SARS-CoV-2 infection. TCRdb reprocessed the 5' RACE reads via MiXCR and lists one record per CDR3 protein. The sample lists some 27,000 distinct CDR3 sequences, 5.6% occurring once. The specimen sequenced was whole blood. Receptors originate from an adult who was a healthcare worker with PCR-confirmed SARS-CoV-2 infection or an uninfected control (not recorded which).

The chain employs TRBV6-5 and TRBJ2-2, with TRBD2 identical over 9 bases. Germline CDR1 reads MNHEY; CDR2 reads SVGAGI. V lost 6 bases to trimming and J lost 7 bases; unmatched junction nucleotides: 12. The CDR3 contains 16 residues. CDR3 sequence reads: CASRPRVAGAHGELFF. CDR3 sequence (DNA): TGTGCCAGCAGGCCCAGGGTAGCGGGAGCTCACGGGGAGCTGTTTTTT.

This clonotype was seen many times. The rearrangement joins TRBV5-6 to TRBJ2-5; D is perhaps TRBD2 (6 bases). Trimming took 4 bases from V and 4 from J, leaving 17 bases between them. Germline loops: CDR1 SGHDT, CDR2 YYEEEE. The CDR3 has 15 amino acids. As DNA, the CDR3 is TGTGCCAGCAGCCGGGGACTTAACACGCCAGAGACCCAGTACTTC. Protein: CASSRGLNTPETQYF. The whole variable domain, filled in from reference TRBV5-6 and TRBJ2-5, reads DAGVTQSPTHLIKTRGQQVTLRCSPKSGHDTVSWYQQALGQGPQFIFQYYEEEERQRGNFPDRFSGHQFPNYSSELNVNALLLGDSALYLCASSRGLNTPETQYFGPGTRLLVL.

The CDR3 sequence is CSAGKNTGELFF. The CDR3 DNA reads as TGCAGTGCGGGAAAAAACACCGGGGAGCTGTTTTTT. The chain joins TRBV20-1 to TRBJ2-2; D remains ambiguous. The germline gives CDR1 DFQATT, CDR2 SNEGSKA (reference sequence). V shed 6 bases and J shed 2 bases, with 7 bases lying between them. The CDR3 sequence is 12 residues long.

The V call is TRBV12-3 or TRBV12-4, the J call TRBJ2-5; possibly TRBD1 for D (7 bases). The germline V and J ends were trimmed by 3 bases and 4 bases, with 15 bases remaining between them. The CDR3 has 15 residues. CDR3 nucleotides: TGTGCCAGCAGTTTCCCCCGACAGGGAGGAGAGACCCAGTACTTC. Translation gives CASSFPRQGGETQYF.

In this sample, this clonotype turned up many times. The rearrangement uses TRBV20-1 and TRBJ1-1, with TRBD1 matching over 8 bases. CDR1 DFQATT and CDR2 SNEGSKA come from the germline V gene (reference sequence). The V segment lost 4 bases and the J segment 1 base; nucleotides outside the gene matches: 8. This CDR3 has 15 residues. The CDR3 region has the DNA TGCAGTGCTACCGACCCCGGGACAGGGAACACTGAAGCTTTCTTT. Translated, it gives CSATDPGTGNTEAFF.

The chain carries TRBV12-3 or TRBV12-4 and TRBJ2-1; 11 bases line up with TRBD2. The CDR3 is made up of 17 amino acids. The V segment lost 8 bases and the J segment 4 bases; nucleotides outside the gene matches: 13. CDR3 in DNA: TGTGCCAGCGGCAAGCCCAGACTAGCGGGGCTATACAATGAGCAGTTCTTC. It encodes CASGKPRLAGLYNEQFF.

This clonotype appeared many times. This chain joins TRBV19 and TRBJ2-7; 7 nucleotides line up with TRBD2. The CDR3 has 12 residues. From germline, CDR1 is LNHDA and CDR2 SQIVND (reference sequence). The V segment lost 5 bases and the J segment 4 bases; nucleotides outside the gene matches: 2. The CDR3 DNA is TGTGCCAGTAGTTCGGGGGGATACGAGCAGTACTTC. Translated, it gives CASSSGGYEQYF.

This clonotype was counted at least ten times. This chain links TRBV6-2 or TRBV6-3 with TRBJ2-1; no reliable D call. Germline assignment: CDR1 MNHEY and CDR2 SVGEGT. Between the trimmed V and J ends, which lost 2 bases and 5 bases, there was a span of 7 bases. There are 13 residues in the CDR3. The CDR3 nucleotides read TGTGCCAGCAGTTACAGTGGGGACAATGAGCAGTTCTTC. Translation gives CASSYSGDNEQFF.

The gene calls are TRBV11-2 and TRBJ2-2; TRBD2 matches 7 bases. With 11 bases clipped from V and 2 bases from J, the junction kept 8 bases outside the gene matches. Per germline, CDR1 SGHAT and CDR2 FQNNGV. The CDR3 has 14 residues. The CDR3 spells CAGQAGPNTGELFF. The CDR3 region has the DNA TGTGCCGGACAAGCGGGGCCTAACACCGGGGAGCTGTTTTTT.